This entry lists 30 T cell receptor beta chains sequenced from one sample in a study of blood T cell repertoires in COVID-19. Produced via immunoSEQ multiplex PCR; TCRdb's table is partial and in-frame only. Of roughly 220,000 clones listed, 80% to 90% are singletons. Sequencing was performed on PBMCs or T cells enriched from blood (not recorded which). The receptors were sampled from a woman aged 45-60 years with acute COVID-19.

The gene calls are TRBV15 and TRBJ2-5; weak D call: TRBD2 (5 bases). From germline, CDR1 is LNHNV and CDR2 YYDKDF (reference sequence). This CDR3 is built from 13 residues. Trimming took 5 bases from V and 5 from J, leaving 12 bases between them. The DNA of the CDR3 is TGTGCCACCAGCCAGGACTTAAGGGAGACCCAGTACTTC. Amino acid sequence: CATSQDLRETQYF.

This chain uses TRBV18 with TRBJ2-3; tentative D call: TRBD1 (6 bases). CDR1 is KGHSH and CDR2 is LQKENI in the germline V gene. Trimming took 2 bases from V and 2 from J, leaving 23 bases between them. The CDR3 consists of 19 residues. DNA for the CDR3: TGTGCCAGCTCACCAAGGGGGATTAGGATATCGGAGACCACAGATACGCAGTATTTT. Its protein is CASSPRGIRISETTDTQYF.

This clone was recorded once. The chain links TRBV19 to TRBJ2-2; possible D gene TRBD2, 6 bases. CDR3 size: 16 residues. Germline-derived CDR1 and CDR2 are LNHDA and SQIVND (reference sequence). The ends were cut back, 3 bases at V and 4 bases at J, with 15 bases in the middle. Here the CDR3 reads CASSMAGRRGTGELFF. The CDR3 bases are TGTGCCAGTAGTATGGCAGGGCGGCGGGGCACCGGGGAGCTGTTTTTT.

The genes are TRBV10-3 and TRBJ1-6, with TRBD1 as a possible D gene (5 bases). The V end was cut by 5 bases, the J end by 5 bases, with 10 bases between. The CDR3 is 14 amino acids. Germline V CDR1 and CDR2: ENHRY, SYGVKD. Written as DNA, the CDR3 is TGTGCCATCAGTCTAGACAGACATAATTCACCCCTCCACTTT. It specifies CAISLDRHNSPLHF.

The genes are TRBV6-2 or TRBV6-3 and TRBJ2-5; 9 nucleotides agree with TRBD2. The CDR3 totals 14 residues. The V gene's germline CDR1 is MNHEY and CDR2 SVGEGT. J gave up 5 bases and V 6 bases, and 7 bases lay outside the gene matches. CDR3 bases: TGTGCCAGCAGCCCTAGCGGGATGGTTGAGACCCAGTACTTC. It codes for CASSPSGMVETQYF.

This clone was observed a few times. V gene TRBV27 combines with J gene TRBJ1-6; maybe TRBD1 (5 bases). Deletions cut 4 bases from V and 13 bases from J, with 20 bases between. Germline V gene lookup returns CDR1 MNHEY and CDR2 SMNVEV (reference sequence). This CDR3 contains 15 residues. Written as DNA, the CDR3 is TGTGCCAGCAGTTCCCCGACCAGACAGTTCGGTCCCCTCCACTTT. It is translated as CASSSPTRQFGPLHF.

The J gene is TRBJ1-2, the V gene TRBV24-1; 10 bases fit TRBD1. Germline CDR1 and CDR2: KGHDR and SFDVKD. The trim removed 7 bases at V and 4 bases at J, leaving 2 bases unmatched. The CDR3 is made up of 13 amino acids. For the CDR3, the DNA is TGTGCCACCAGGGGGGACAGGGGCTATGGCTACACCTTC. This codes for CATRGDRGYGYTF.

The V call is TRBV20-1, the J call TRBJ1-2; D remains ambiguous. V was shortened by 3 bases and J by 1 base, with 12 bases between the two germline ends. CDR3 length equals 14 residues. Germline-derived CDR1 and CDR2 are DFQATT and SNEGSKA (reference sequence). The CDR3 spells CSASWQRHNYGYTF. The CDR3 coding sequence is TGCAGTGCTAGTTGGCAGCGTCATAACTATGGCTACACCTTC.

The chain is built from TRBV6-4 and TRBJ2-2, with 13 bases aligning to TRBD2. Losses at the gene ends were 6 bases for V and 6 bases for J; bases not matched to a gene: 4. CDR1 MRHNA and CDR2 SNTAGT come from the germline V gene. The CDR3 extends over 15 amino acids. The CDR3 nucleotides read TGTGCCAGCAGAGGACTAGCGGGAGCGCCCGGGGAGCTGTTTTTT. Protein product: CASRGLAGAPGELFF.

The V and J genes are TRBV7-9 and TRBJ2-1; D unclear. CDR3 size: 13 residues. V lost 1 base, J lost 8 bases, and 9 bases lay in between. Germline V gene sequence: CDR1 SEHNR, CDR2 FQNEAQ (reference sequence). The DNA of the CDR3 is TGTGCCAGCAGCTTAGGACTCGGTGATGAGCAGTTCTTC. Translated, it gives CASSLGLGDEQFF.

The chain couples TRBV6-5 to TRBJ1-4, with D unresolved. V was trimmed by 6 bases and J by 8 bases, leaving 10 bases between them. Germline CDR1 and CDR2: MNHEY and SVGAGI. The CDR3 totals 12 residues. CDR3 protein: CASRWAGEKLFF. The CDR3 nucleotides read TGTGCCAGCAGATGGGCAGGAGAAAAACTGTTTTTT.

The gene calls are TRBV3-1 (or the pseudogene TRBV3-2) and TRBJ2-7; 7 bases align to TRBD2. The CDR3 is 15 residues long. With V trimmed by 4 bases and J by 3 bases, 9 bases remained unmatched. Germline CDR1 and CDR2: LGHDT and YNNKEL (reference sequence). CDR3 DNA sequence: TGTGCCAGCAGCCCCGAACTAGCGAAAGACTACGAGCAGTACTTC. This gives the protein CASSPELAKDYEQYF.

This chain joins TRBV18 and TRBJ2-2, with 7 positions matching TRBD1. V was clipped by 3 bases and J by 3 bases; unmatched bases: 1. The CDR3 has 14 amino acids. Germline CDR1 reads KGHSH; CDR2 reads LQKENI. The CDR3 reads CASSPGTDTGELFF. The CDR3, as DNA: TGTGCCAGCTCACCGGGGACAGACACCGGGGAGCTGTTTTTT.

V is TRBV18 and J is TRBJ2-4, with TRBD1 identical over 11 bases. In germline, CDR1 is KGHSH, CDR2 LQKENI. J lost 2 bases, V lost 4 bases, and 10 bases had no gene match. The CDR3 totals 18 residues. CDR3 amino acids: CASSLLPGQGGTKNIQYF. CDR3 sequence (DNA): TGTGCCAGCTCACTCCTCCCGGGACAGGGGGGGACCAAAAACATTCAGTACTTC.

This sequence joins TRBV7-2 and TRBJ1-5; no clear D. This CDR3 has 14 amino acids. Trimming pared 3 bases from V and 1 base from J, leaving 7 bases between. Per the germline V gene, CDR1 is SGHTA and CDR2 is FQGNSA. CDR3 amino acids: CASSFSVSNQPQHF. CDR3 coding DNA: TGTGCCAGCAGCTTCTCCGTCAGCAATCAGCCCCAGCATTTT.

The chain uses TRBV5-4 and TRBJ2-3; D is possibly TRBD2 (5 bases). The V gene's germline CDR1 is SGHNT and CDR2 YYREEE (reference sequence). V was shortened by 3 bases and J by 7 bases, with 12 bases between the two germline ends. The CDR3 spans 13 residues. The CDR3 DNA follows: TGTGCCAGCAGCTCGGACTGGGAAAATACGCAGTATTTT. Protein: CASSSDWENTQYF.

The rearrangement links TRBV7-2 to TRBJ2-3; D unresolved. The CDR3 loop spans 14 amino acids. Per the germline V gene, CDR1 is SGHTA and CDR2 is FQGNSA. V shed 3 bases and J shed 2 bases, with 9 bases lying between them. The CDR3 spells CASSLRQTTDTQYF. The CDR3 DNA sequence: TGTGCCAGCAGCTTGAGGCAGACCACAGATACGCAGTATTTT.

V gene TRBV4-1 combines with J gene TRBJ2-7; possibly TRBD1 for D (6 bases). Germline CDR1 MGHRA, CDR2 YSYEKL. The CDR3 is 15 residues long. Trimming pared 6 bases from V and 1 base from J, leaving 16 bases between. CDR3 residues: CASSIRAGASYEQYF. The CDR3 DNA reads TGCGCCAGCAGTATCCGGGCAGGGGCATCCTACGAGCAGTACTTC.

This chain joins TRBV19 and TRBJ2-7; 7 bases align to TRBD1. The germline CDR1 and CDR2 sequences are LNHDA and SQIVND (reference sequence). Trimming at V came to 4 bases and at J to 3 bases, leaving 3 bases not matched to a gene. The CDR3 runs 13 residues. The CDR3 sequence: CASSRDSLYEQYF. CDR3 DNA: TGTGCCAGTAGTAGGGACAGCCTCTACGAGCAGTACTTC.

CDR3: CASSPQLAGAYEQYF. Written as DNA, the CDR3 is TGTGCCAGCAGTCCCCAACTAGCGGGAGCCTACGAGCAGTACTTC. The V gene is TRBV27, the J gene TRBJ2-7, with 11 bases aligning to TRBD2. The germline gives CDR1 MNHEY, CDR2 SMNVEV (reference sequence). The ends lost 5 bases at V and 2 bases at J; junction bases unmatched: 5. The CDR3 covers 15 residues.

This chain connects TRBV7-8 to TRBJ1-5, with a weak D call TRBD1 (5 bases). The CDR3 sequence is 14 residues long. Looked up from germline, CDR1 is SGHVS and CDR2 is FQNEAQ. V was cut by 10 bases and J by 0 bases, with 13 bases left in between. CDR3 in amino acids: CATQRDYSNQPQHF. The CDR3, as DNA: TGTGCCACCCAAAGGGACTATAGCAATCAGCCCCAGCATTTT.

CDR3 region: CASTSPAGAFSGNTIYF. CDR3 nucleotide sequence: TGCGCCAGCACAAGTCCAGCAGGGGCTTTCTCTGGAAACACCATATATTTT. This chain uses TRBV23-1 with TRBJ1-3; tentatively, D is TRBD1 (6 bases). TRBV23-1 is flagged as an ORF with uncertain function. The CDR3 sequence is 17 residues long. V lost 7 bases and J lost 0, with 19 bases in between.

The chain uses TRBV18 and TRBJ1-1, with a possible D match to TRBD1 (5 bases). CDR3 length: 13 amino acids. V shed 1 base and J shed 6 bases, with 9 bases lying between them. Germline V gives CDR1 KGHSH, CDR2 LQKENI. The CDR3 DNA reads as TGTGCCAGCTCACCACGCAGGGAAGCTGAAGCTTTCTTT. Translation gives CASSPRREAEAFF.

The chain employs TRBV28 and TRBJ1-3, with D possibly being TRBD1 (6 bases). V lost 6 bases and J 4 bases, leaving 13 bases between the germline ends. In germline, CDR1 is MDHEN, CDR2 SYDVKM. This CDR3 region has 14 residues. In DNA form, the CDR3 reads TGTGCCAGCAGCCAGCTGGGGGCCGGAAACACCATATATTTT. This encodes CASSQLGAGNTIYF.

The chain uses TRBV28 and TRBJ2-5, with D possibly being TRBD2 (6 bases). The CDR3 is 12 amino acids. V dropped 3 bases and J dropped 10 bases, with 12 bases sitting between them. CDR1 and CDR2 from the germline V gene are MDHEN and SYDVKM. As DNA, the CDR3 is TGTGCCAGCAGTTTGGGAGGACTGATCCAGTACTTC. It translates to CASSLGGLIQYF.

This clone was seen once. The chain couples TRBV7-2 to TRBJ1-1, with D hard to call. CDR1 and CDR2 from the germline V gene are SGHTA and FQGNSA. The CDR3 consists of 14 residues. The ends were cut back, 1 base at V and 5 bases at J, with 11 bases in the middle. The CDR3 DNA follows: TGTGCCAGCAGCTTAGGCGGGGTGAGGACTGAAGCTTTCTTT. This translates into CASSLGGVRTEAFF.

This clone was detected once. V usage is TRBV27 and J usage is TRBJ1-2; TRBD1 matches 10 bases. V was pared by 5 bases and J by 6 bases, with 12 bases of the junction left unmatched. Germline-derived CDR1 and CDR2 are MNHEY and SMNVEV (reference sequence). The CDR3 is 16 residues long. CDR3 region: CASSQTRDRGRHGYTF. The CDR3 nucleotides read TGTGCCAGCAGTCAGACCAGAGACAGGGGGCGTCATGGCTACACCTTC.

This clone has just one count. The chain recombines TRBV2 with TRBJ1-1; 7 bases are a match to TRBD1. Germline V gene lookup returns CDR1 SNHLY and CDR2 FYNNEI. The CDR3 length is 13 residues. With V trimmed by 6 bases and J by 1 base, 2 bases remained unmatched. The CDR3 bases are TGTGCCAGCAGCCGACAGGGGAACACTGAAGCTTTCTTT. It translates to CASSRQGNTEAFF.

In the case of this clone: The junction departs from the called germline gene at one end, perhaps through a read error. V gene TRBV27 combines with J gene TRBJ2-1, with a weak D call TRBD2 (6 bases). Per germline, CDR1 MNHEY and CDR2 SMNVEV (reference sequence). This CDR3 comprises 17 residues. This chain's CDR3 is CASSKRYSSESFNEQFF. In DNA form, the CDR3 reads TGTGCCAGCAGTAAACGTTATTCTAGCGAGTCCTTCAATGAGCAGTTCTTC.

The chain employs TRBV30 and TRBJ2-7, with no clear D. CDR1 is GTSNPN, CDR2 SVGIG, per germline (reference sequence). The CDR3 totals 14 residues. Trimming took off 6 bases at V and 0 bases at J, with 15 bases between the two ends. The chain's CDR3 is CACNVQVHSYEQYF. DNA for the CDR3: TGTGCCTGTAACGTTCAGGTTCACTCCTACGAGCAGTACTTC.